This T cell receptor beta chain is drawn from a study of cytotoxic CD8 clonotypes in ibrutinib-treated CLL. As for the study in general: The samples contained under 300,000 productive templates on average. They also contained an average of roughly 99,000 productive rearrangements.

The CDR3 runs 16 residues. V lost 4 bases, J lost 9 bases, and 16 bases stayed unmatched. Per the germline V gene, CDR1 is SGHAT and CDR2 is FQNNGV. Sequencing used immunoSEQ multiplex PCR; TCRdb keeps in-frame clones, though not all of them. The sample has 30,000 or so clones; 75% to 80% are singletons. This clone was observed a single time. The receptor was isolated from a human donor with chronic lymphocytic leukemia. The chain couples TRBV11-2 to TRBJ2-7, with 9 bases lining up with TRBD1. Sequencing was performed on PBMCs, taken after 36 months of ibrutinib treatment. The CDR3 nucleotides are TGTGCCAGCAGCTCACACCCTGGGACAGGGCTCTCAGGGCAGTACTTC. As protein: CASSSHPGTGLSGQYF.